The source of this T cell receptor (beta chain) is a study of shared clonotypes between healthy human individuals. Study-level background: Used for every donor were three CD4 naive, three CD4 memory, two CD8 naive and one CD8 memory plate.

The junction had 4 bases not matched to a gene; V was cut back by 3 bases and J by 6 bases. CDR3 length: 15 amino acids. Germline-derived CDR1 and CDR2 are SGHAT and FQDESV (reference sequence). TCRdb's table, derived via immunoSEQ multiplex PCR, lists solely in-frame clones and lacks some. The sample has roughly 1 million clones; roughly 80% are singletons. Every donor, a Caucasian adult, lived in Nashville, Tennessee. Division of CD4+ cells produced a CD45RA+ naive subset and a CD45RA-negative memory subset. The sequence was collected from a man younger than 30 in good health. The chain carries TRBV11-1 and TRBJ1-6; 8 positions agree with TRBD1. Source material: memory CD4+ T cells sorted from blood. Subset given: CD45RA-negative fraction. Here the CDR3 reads CASSLQGASNSPLHF. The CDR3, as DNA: TGTGCCAGCAGCTTGCAGGGGGCGAGTAATTCACCCCTCCACTTT.